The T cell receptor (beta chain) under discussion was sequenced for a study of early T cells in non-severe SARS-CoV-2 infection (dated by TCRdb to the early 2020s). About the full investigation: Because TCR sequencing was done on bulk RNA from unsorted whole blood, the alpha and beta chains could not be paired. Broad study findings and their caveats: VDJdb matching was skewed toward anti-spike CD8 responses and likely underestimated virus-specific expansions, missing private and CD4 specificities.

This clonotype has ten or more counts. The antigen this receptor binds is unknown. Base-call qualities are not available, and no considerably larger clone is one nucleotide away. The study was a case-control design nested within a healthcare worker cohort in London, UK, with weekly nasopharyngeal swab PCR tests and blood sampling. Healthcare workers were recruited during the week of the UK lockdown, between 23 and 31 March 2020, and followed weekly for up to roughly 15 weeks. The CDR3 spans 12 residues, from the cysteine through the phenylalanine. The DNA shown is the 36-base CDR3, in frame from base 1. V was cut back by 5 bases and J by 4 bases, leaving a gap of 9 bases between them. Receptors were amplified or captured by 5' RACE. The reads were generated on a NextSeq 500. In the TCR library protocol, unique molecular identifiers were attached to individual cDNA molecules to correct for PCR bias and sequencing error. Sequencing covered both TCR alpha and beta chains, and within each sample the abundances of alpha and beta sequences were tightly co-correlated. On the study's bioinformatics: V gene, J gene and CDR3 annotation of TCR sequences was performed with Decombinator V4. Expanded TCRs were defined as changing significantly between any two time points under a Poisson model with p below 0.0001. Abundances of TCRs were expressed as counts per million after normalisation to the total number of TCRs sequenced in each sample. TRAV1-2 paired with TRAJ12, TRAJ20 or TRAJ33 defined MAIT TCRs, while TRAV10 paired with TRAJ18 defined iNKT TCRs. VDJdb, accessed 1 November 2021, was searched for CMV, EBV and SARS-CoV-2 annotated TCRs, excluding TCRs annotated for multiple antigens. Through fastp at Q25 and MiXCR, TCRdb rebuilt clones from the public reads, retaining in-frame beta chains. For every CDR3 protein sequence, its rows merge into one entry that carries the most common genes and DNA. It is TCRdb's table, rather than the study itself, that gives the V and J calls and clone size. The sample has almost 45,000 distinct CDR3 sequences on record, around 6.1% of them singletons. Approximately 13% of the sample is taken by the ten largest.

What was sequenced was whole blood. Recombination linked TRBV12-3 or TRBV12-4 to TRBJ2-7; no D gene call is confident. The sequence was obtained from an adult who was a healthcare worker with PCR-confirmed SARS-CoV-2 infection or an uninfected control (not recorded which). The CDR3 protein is CASSPTHYEQYF. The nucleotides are TGTGCCAGCAGTCCCACTCATTACGAGCAGTACTTC.